The clone carrying this TCR beta chain has ten or more counts. The antigen is unknown. Unique molecular identifiers featured in how the TCRbeta library was prepared. TCRdb reprocessed the PCR reads with MiXCR, giving one entry per CDR3 protein. Of hundreds of thousands of distinct CDR3 sequences in the sample, roughly a tenth were seen once. The germline V and J ends were trimmed by 4 bases and 6 bases, with 9 bases remaining between them. This CDR3 has 13 residues. Germline V CDR1 and CDR2: LNHNV, YYDKDF (reference sequence). This specimen belongs to a study of T-cell reconstitution after alpha-beta-depleted transplantation in children. Overall study findings and caveats: Where alpha-beta T cells came from about two months after transplant was reportedly several hundred expanded graft clones. Newly generated T cells supplied most T-cell counts and diversity one year post-transplant. Elevated TCRbeta diversity at day 60 was traced, in some patients, to surviving recipient T cells and thymic progenitors.

V and J are TRBV15 and TRBJ2-2, with D unclear. The specimen comprised PBMCs, sampled before TCRalphabeta/CD19-depleted stem cell transplant. The sequence came from a child aged 2 to 10 with inherited bone marrow failure, due to receive a stem cell transplant. The CDR3 coding sequence is TGTGCCACCAGCACGGGCGGAGCCGGGGAGCTGTTTTTT. This codes for CATSTGGAGELFF. The entire variable domain, with the rest obtained from reference TRBV15 and TRBJ2-2, is as follows: DAMVIQNPRYQVTQFGKPVTLSCSQTLNHNVMYWYQQKSSQAPKLLFHYYDKDFNNEADTPDNFQSRRPNTSFCFLDIRSPGLGDTAMYLCATSTGGAGELFFGEGSRLTVL.